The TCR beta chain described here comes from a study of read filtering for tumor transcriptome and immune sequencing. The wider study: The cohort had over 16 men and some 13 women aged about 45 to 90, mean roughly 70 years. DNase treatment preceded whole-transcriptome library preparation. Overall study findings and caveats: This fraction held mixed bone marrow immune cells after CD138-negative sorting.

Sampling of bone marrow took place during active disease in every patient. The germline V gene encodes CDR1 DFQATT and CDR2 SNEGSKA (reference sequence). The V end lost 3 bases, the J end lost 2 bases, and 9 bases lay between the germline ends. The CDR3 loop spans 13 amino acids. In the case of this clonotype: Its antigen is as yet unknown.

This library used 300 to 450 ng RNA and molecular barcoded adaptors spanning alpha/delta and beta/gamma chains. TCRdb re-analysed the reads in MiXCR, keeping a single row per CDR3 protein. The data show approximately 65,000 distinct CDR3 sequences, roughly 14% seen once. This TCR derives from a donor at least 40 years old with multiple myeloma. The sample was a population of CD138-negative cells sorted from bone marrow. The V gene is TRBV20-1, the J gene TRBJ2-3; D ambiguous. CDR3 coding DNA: TGCAGTGCTAGCGTTGGATACACAGATACGCAGTATTTT. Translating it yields CSASVGYTDTQYF.